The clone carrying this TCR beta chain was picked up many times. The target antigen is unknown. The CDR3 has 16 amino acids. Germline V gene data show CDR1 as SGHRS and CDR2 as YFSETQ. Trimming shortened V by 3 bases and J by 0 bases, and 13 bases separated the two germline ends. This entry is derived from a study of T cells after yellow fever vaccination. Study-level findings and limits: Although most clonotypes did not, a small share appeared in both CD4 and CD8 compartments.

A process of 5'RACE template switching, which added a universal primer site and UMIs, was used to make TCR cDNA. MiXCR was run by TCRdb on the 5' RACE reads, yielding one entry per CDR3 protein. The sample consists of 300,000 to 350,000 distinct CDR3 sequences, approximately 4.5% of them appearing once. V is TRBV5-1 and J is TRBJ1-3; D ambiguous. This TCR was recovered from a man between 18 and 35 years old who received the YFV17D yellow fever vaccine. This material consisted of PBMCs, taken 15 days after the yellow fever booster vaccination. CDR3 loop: CASSSDLFRSGNTIYF. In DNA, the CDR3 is TGCGCCAGCAGCTCGGATCTATTTCGCTCTGGAAACACCATATATTTT.